This TCR beta chain was identified during a study of blood T cell repertoires in COVID-19. Study-wide context: Some COVID-19 samples were acute and others convalescent; all came from the United States, Italy and Spain. In each case, the material was cDNA or gDNA derived from T cells, B-cell-depleted T cells, or PBMCs.

In the source study's methods: It was from reference gene primer amplification that nucleated cell counts were estimated. The assay was immunoSEQ multiplex PCR, and TCRdb's table has in-frame clones only and misses some. Clone size and V and J calls were adopted from that table, with D and trimming inferred from the DNA. Of some 130,000 clones in the sample, more than 75% were seen once. The CDR3 length is 13 residues. J gave up 4 bases and V 8 bases, and 3 bases lay outside the gene matches. The germline CDR1 and CDR2 sequences are KGHDR and SFDVKD. Sequences were obtained from peripheral blood. The sequence was collected from a man aged 70-80 years with active COVID-19. The chain is built from TRBV24-1 and TRBJ2-2, with TRBD2 matching over 7 bases. CDR3 loop: CATTGRATGELFF. The CDR3, as DNA: TGTGCCACCACGGGGAGGGCCACCGGGGAGCTGTTTTTT.